Below are 24 T cell receptor beta chains sequenced from a single sample in a study of beta chain features in type 1 diabetes. Study observations and caveats: TCRB CDR3s from Type 1 diabetes patients were moderately but significantly shorter in all four CD4+ subsets.

Expressed TCRB transcripts were sequenced because the isolated RNA had all been reverse transcribed beforehand. Only in-frame clones appear in the TCRdb table, and some are missing; sequencing was by immunoSEQ multiplex PCR. The top ten clones hold 0.45% to 0.65% of a sample with a few hundred thousand clones, over 8.5% of them seen once. Their antigen targets remain unknown. The sequenced sample was central memory CD4+ T cells from blood. These receptors were obtained from a man aged 25 to 40 with type 1 diabetes.

This clone occurred a few times. The germline gene is not matched at one end of the junction; a read error may be the cause. The rearrangement links TRBV28 to TRBJ2-1; 8 bases line up with TRBD2. CDR3 length: 13 amino acids. Germline V CDR1 and CDR2: MDHEN, SYDVKM. CDR3 DNA: TGTGCCGGCAGTAGCGGGGCTTACAATGAGCAGTTCTTC. Translated, it gives CAGSSGAYNEQFF. The complete variable domain, with remaining parts taken from reference TRBV28 and TRBJ2-1, reads DVKVTQSSRYLVKRTGEKVFLECVQDMDHENMFWYRQDPGLGLRLIYFSYDVKMKEKGDIPEGYSVSREKKERFSLILESASTNQTSMYLCAGSSGAYNEQFFGPGTRLTVL.

This chain links TRBV5-1 with TRBJ2-7; D might be TRBD2 (5 bases). Germline CDR1 SGHRS, CDR2 YFSETQ. This CDR3 spans 14 amino acids. The ends were cut back, 4 bases at V and 3 bases at J, with 14 bases in the middle. In nucleotides, the CDR3 is TGCGCCAGCAGCCAGAGCGGCAGTAACTACGAGCAGTACTTC. It codes for CASSQSGSNYEQYF.

This chain uses TRBV6-5 with TRBJ2-4; D call uncertain. V lost 8 bases, J lost 8 bases, and 16 bases lay in between. CDR1 is MNHEY and CDR2 is SVGAGI in the germline V gene. CDR3 length equals 13 residues. In DNA, the CDR3 is TGTGCCAGCGGGGTGACGGGCGATCACATTCAGTACTTC. Translating it yields CASGVTGDHIQYF.

The chain has TRBV7-3 and TRBJ2-7, with a weak D call TRBD2 (5 bases). CDR1 SGHTA and CDR2 FQGTGA come from the germline V gene. Trimming cost V 1 base and J 5 bases, with 9 bases left between them. This CDR3 spans 13 amino acids. The CDR3 nucleotides read TGTGCCAGCAGCTTAAGGGCGGGCGACGAGCAGTACTTC. Translated, it gives CASSLRAGDEQYF.

This clone was counted only a few times. The gene calls are TRBV2 and TRBJ2-3, with D unclear. V lost 8 bases and J lost 0, with 6 bases in between. The germline V gene encodes CDR1 SNHLY and CDR2 FYNNEI. The CDR3 spans 12 residues. Written as DNA, the CDR3 is TGTGCCAGCTCCGGTAGCACAGATACGCAGTATTTT. Its protein product is CASSGSTDTQYF.

This chain joins TRBV7-2 and TRBJ2-7; the match to TRBD1 covers 8 bases. The CDR3 length is 15 residues. With V trimmed by 3 bases and J by 4 bases, 8 bases remained unmatched. Germline loops: CDR1 SGHTA, CDR2 FQGNSA. For the CDR3, the DNA is TGTGCCAGCAGCTTTGGGACAGGCATCGGGTACGAGCAGTACTTC. It translates to CASSFGTGIGYEQYF.

The chain recombines TRBV28 with TRBJ2-2, with D perhaps assigned TRBD1 or TRBD2 (5 bases each). Germline CDR1 MDHEN, CDR2 SYDVKM. This CDR3 spans 16 amino acids. V was clipped by 6 bases and J by 3 bases, with 17 bases between them. CDR3 DNA: TGTGCCAGCAGCCTCGGTGGGGGACGGGACACCGGGGAGCTGTTTTTT. It yields the protein CASSLGGGRDTGELFF.

This chain connects TRBV4-1 to TRBJ2-5, with 11 bases that match TRBD2. The last part of the DNA fits TRBJ2-7 better; the J call may be wrong. The CDR3 totals 18 residues. Germline CDR1 MGHRA, CDR2 YSYEKL. This CDR3 reads CASSRVGLAGVRSYEQYF. The CDR3 DNA reads as TGCGCCAGCAGCCGAGTAGGACTAGCGGGTGTACGCTCCTACGAGCAGTACTTC.

This clone was observed a handful of times. The V gene is TRBV7-3, the J gene TRBJ1-2; a possible D gene is TRBD1 (6 bases). V was cut by 5 bases and J by 4 bases, with 29 bases left in between. In germline, CDR1 is SGHTA, CDR2 FQGTGA. The CDR3 length is 19 residues. The CDR3: CASSVRGGTRRGYGYGYTF. The CDR3 DNA sequence: TGTGCCAGCAGCGTTAGGGGCGGGACACGGAGAGGGTATGGCTATGGCTACACCTTC.

Only a few counts were recorded for this clone. The V and J genes are TRBV30 and TRBJ1-4; 8 positions agree with TRBD1. The germline V gene has CDR1 GTSNPN and CDR2 SVGIG (reference sequence). This CDR3 has 17 amino acids. The V and J ends lost 1 base and 5 bases, in that order; junction bases with no gene match: 12. The CDR3 nucleotides are TGTGCCTGGAGTGCAACCGGGACAGGTTCCCTAAATGAAAAACTGTTTTTT. Its translation: CAWSATGTGSLNEKLFF. The complete variable domain, with remaining parts taken from reference TRBV30 and TRBJ1-4, reads SQTIHQWPATLVQPVGSPLSLECTVEGTSNPNLYWYRQAAGRGLQLLFYSVGIGQISSEVPQNLSASRPQDRQFILSSKKLLLSDSGFYLCAWSATGTGSLNEKLFFGSGTQLSVL.

Only a few counts were recorded for this clone. CDR3 nucleotides: TGTGCCAGTAGTGGCCTTCGCCCTGGGGCCAACGTCCTGACTTTC. Translation: CASSGLRPGANVLTF. This sequence joins TRBV19 and TRBJ2-6; D gene uncertain. Trimming removed 5 bases from V and 2 bases from J, with 10 bases in between. The CDR3 consists of 15 residues. Germline CDR1 is LNHDA and CDR2 is SQIVND (reference sequence).

This clone was seen more than once but under ten times. V gene TRBV10-3 combines with J gene TRBJ1-1; no clear D. This CDR3 spans 14 amino acids. Germline V CDR1 and CDR2: ENHRY, SYGVKD. The germline V and J ends were trimmed by 5 bases and 6 bases, with 16 bases remaining between them. In nucleotides, the CDR3 is TGTGCCATCAGTAGCAGGACCGACGGAGCTGAAGCTTTCTTT. Its translation is CAISSRTDGAEAFF.

This clone was recorded a few times. The V and J genes are TRBV19 and TRBJ1-1; D is perhaps TRBD1 (5 bases). V was trimmed by 7 bases and J by 3 bases, leaving 12 bases between them. The V gene's germline CDR1 is LNHDA and CDR2 SQIVND (reference sequence). This CDR3 is 13 amino acids long. The chain's CDR3 is CASIRDRYTEAFF. CDR3 nucleotide sequence: TGTGCCAGTATACGGGACCGATACACTGAAGCTTTCTTT.

There are a few counts of this clone. The chain links TRBV7-3 to TRBJ2-2, with TRBD2 identical over 10 bases. V lost 4 bases to trimming and J lost 6 bases; unmatched junction nucleotides: 8. The CDR3 totals 16 residues. CDR1 and CDR2 from the germline V gene are SGHTA and FQGTGA. The CDR3 bases are TGTGCCAGCAGCTCCTCTAGCGGGAGACTTCCCGGGGAGCTGTTTTTT. It specifies CASSSSSGRLPGELFF.

This clone was seen a few times. The V and J genes are TRBV28 and TRBJ1-1; D perhaps matches TRBD1 (5 bases). V lost 2 bases to trimming and J lost 2 bases, with 12 bases between them. The germline V gene has CDR1 MDHEN and CDR2 SYDVKM. This CDR3 is 15 amino acids long. For the CDR3, the DNA is TGTGCCAGCAGTTTAGGAGGGGCCCAAAACACTGAAGCTTTCTTT. Residues: CASSLGGAQNTEAFF.

Turning to this clone: The identical CDR3 is also encoded by other nucleotide sequences in the sample. V gene TRBV11-2 combines with J gene TRBJ2-7; maybe TRBD1 (7 bases). Germline CDR1 reads SGHAT; CDR2 reads FQNNGV. The germline V and J ends were trimmed by 1 base and 1 base, with 11 bases remaining between them. The CDR3 has 15 amino acids. For the CDR3, the DNA is TGTGCCAGCAGCTTAGGCCCAGGGGGGTCCTACGAGCAGTACTTC. Translation gives CASSLGPGGSYEQYF.

V gene TRBV5-1 combines with J gene TRBJ2-7; D possibly uses TRBD1 or TRBD2 (5 bases each). The CDR3 is 15 amino acids. CDR1 SGHRS and CDR2 YFSETQ come from the germline V gene. With 4 bases removed from V and 2 bases from J, the gap between germline ends came to 16 bases. The CDR3 DNA sequence: TGCGCCAGCAGCCCTACCGGGACGGCGGCCTACGAGCAGTACTTC. It yields the protein CASSPTGTAAYEQYF.

This clone turned up a few times. The chain combines TRBV29-1 with TRBJ1-1; D not resolved. Trimming cost V 1 base and J 1 base, with 7 bases left between them. Germline values: CDR1 SQVTM, CDR2 ANQGSEA. This CDR3 spans 13 amino acids. CDR3 sequence (DNA): TGCAGCGTTGAAGGGGCCCCGAACACTGAAGCTTTCTTT. Translating it yields CSVEGAPNTEAFF.

This clone has only a few counts. The chain recombines TRBV6-1 with TRBJ1-2; no definite D call. The CDR3 spans 14 residues. V lost 4 bases to trimming and J lost 1 base, with 10 bases between them. CDR1 is MNHNS and CDR2 is SASEGT in the germline V gene. The CDR3 sequence is CASSAGQNNYGYTF. In DNA, the CDR3 is TGTGCCAGCAGTGCTGGGCAGAATAACTATGGCTACACCTTC.

This clone was seen at least ten times. The chain joins TRBV28 to TRBJ2-7; D assignment may be TRBD1 or TRBD2 (6 bases each). With 8 bases removed from V and 4 bases from J, the gap between germline ends came to 15 bases. Germline CDR1 reads MDHEN; CDR2 reads SYDVKM. This CDR3 has 13 amino acids. CDR3 amino acids: CASGGLIVYEQYF. The CDR3 DNA reads as TGTGCCAGCGGGGGGCTGATAGTATACGAGCAGTACTTC.

The V call is TRBV27, the J call TRBJ1-5; 9 bases agree with TRBD1. This CDR3 is built from 17 residues. J gave up 3 bases and V 3 bases, and 9 bases lay outside the gene matches. Looked up from germline, CDR1 is MNHEY and CDR2 is SMNVEV (reference sequence). The CDR3 DNA reads TGTGCCAGCAGTTTTCGCTGGACAGGGGTAGTCAATCAGCCCCAGCATTTT. Translation: CASSFRWTGVVNQPQHF.

This clone was recorded many times. At one end, the junction sequence differs from germline, possibly due to a read error. The chain carries TRBV11-2 and TRBJ2-7; tentatively, D is TRBD1 (6 bases). The length of the CDR3 is 13 residues. Germline CDR1 is SGHAT and CDR2 is FQNNGV. Here the CDR3 reads CASSVDRSWEQYF. The CDR3 DNA reads as TGTGCCAGCAGCGTAGACAGGTCTTGGGAGCAGTACTTC.

In this sample, this clone turned up many times. The CDR3 DNA sequence: TGTGCCAGCAGCTTCAGTTACCCGCCAACCTACGAGCAGTACTTC. This translates into CASSFSYPPTYEQYF. The chain recombines TRBV7-8 with TRBJ2-7; no clear D. The CDR3 consists of 15 residues. Per germline, CDR1 SGHVS and CDR2 FQNEAQ. V was clipped by 3 bases and J by 2 bases, with 14 bases between them.

The genes are TRBV29-1 and TRBJ2-5, with D uncertain. Germline CDR1 SQVTM, CDR2 ANQGSEA. The length of the CDR3 is 13 residues. With 4 bases removed from V and 5 bases from J, the gap between germline ends came to 14 bases. The CDR3 nucleotides are TGCAGCGTTGTGAAAGGGTTTTCGGAGACCCAGTACTTC. This codes for CSVVKGFSETQYF.